This T cell receptor beta chain originates from a study of shared clonotypes between healthy human individuals. Whole-study context: Every donor yielded three CD4 naive, three CD4 memory, two CD8 naive and one CD8 memory plate.

Generated by immunoSEQ multiplex PCR, the TCRdb table keeps only in-frame clones and is missing some. The data contain approximately 600,000 clones, about 95% of them seen just once; the ten biggest clones take up over 0.09%. The CDR3 sequence is 18 residues long. The germline gives CDR1 SGDLS, CDR2 YYNGEE. After removal of 1 base from V and 0 bases from J, the junction contained 10 bases not matched to a gene. Positive CCR7 selection of CD45RO-negative cells yielded the naive CD8 cells, and terminally differentiated effector memory CD45RA+ cells were excluded. The material sequenced was naive CD8+ T cells sorted from blood. The chain uses TRBV9 and TRBJ2-1; 7 bases match TRBD2. The receptor comes from a woman in her twenties or thirties in good health. CDR3 nucleotides: TGTGCCAGCAGCGTATTCAGCGGGACTATCCGCTCCTACAATGAGCAGTTCTTC. Its protein is CASSVFSGTIRSYNEQFF.